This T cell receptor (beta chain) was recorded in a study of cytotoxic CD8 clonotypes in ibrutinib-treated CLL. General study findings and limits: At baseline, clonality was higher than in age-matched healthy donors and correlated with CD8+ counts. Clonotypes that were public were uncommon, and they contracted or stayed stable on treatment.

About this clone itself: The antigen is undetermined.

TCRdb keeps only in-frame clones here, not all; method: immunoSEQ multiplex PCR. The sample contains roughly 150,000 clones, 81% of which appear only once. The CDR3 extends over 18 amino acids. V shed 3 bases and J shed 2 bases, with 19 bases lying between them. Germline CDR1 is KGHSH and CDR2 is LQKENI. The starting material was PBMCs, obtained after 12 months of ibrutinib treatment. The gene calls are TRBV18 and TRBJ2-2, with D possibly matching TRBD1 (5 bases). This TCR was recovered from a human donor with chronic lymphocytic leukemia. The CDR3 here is CASSPSHVGQTNTGELFF. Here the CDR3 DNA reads TGTGCCAGCTCACCGAGTCACGTAGGACAAACAAACACCGGGGAGCTGTTTTTT.